This TCR beta chain derives from a study of PD-L1 blockade in urothelial cancer. The data were produced by immunoSEQ multiplex PCR, yet TCRdb's version contains in-frame clones alone and is incomplete. Of tens of thousands of clones in the sample, approximately 80% are singletons; the top ten hold about 7%. J was trimmed by 3 bases and V by 2 bases; bases with no gene match: 1. This CDR3 spans 13 amino acids. Per germline, CDR1 MNHEY and CDR2 SVGAGI. This sample's time point: pretreatment peripheral blood. The sequence derives from a man in his fifties or sixties with urothelial cancer. This chain links TRBV6-5 with TRBJ2-7, with 7 bases that match TRBD1. The sequencing used PBMCs, collected around atezolizumab (anti-PD-L1) treatment. This CDR3 reads CASSYPGGYEQYF. The CDR3 DNA is TGTGCCAGCAGTTACCCAGGGGGCTACGAGCAGTACTTC.